This note documents a single T cell receptor beta chain sequence. Its antigen is undetermined. The data originate from a study of vaccination effects on CD4 cells after COVID-19. Study-level results: There was marked clonal contraction among infection- and vaccine-induced clones late after vaccination.

Sequencing followed a ViraFEST assay step that expanded antigen-specific CD4+ T cells with viral peptide pools. It was after 10 days of culture that CD4+ T cells were isolated. Either the mRNA-1273 or the BNT162b2 vaccine was given to participants as two doses. Assay used: immunoSEQ multiplex PCR; TCRdb lists only in-frame clones, some missing. The data contain 20,000 to 30,000 clones, 69% of them singletons. This CDR3 has 15 amino acids. Germline values: CDR1 MNHEY, CDR2 SVGAGI. V was pared by 2 bases and J by 2 bases, with 5 bases of the junction left unmatched. This sequence originates from a human donor who received a COVID-19 vaccine. This specimen was CD4+ T cells from PBMCs cultured with SARS-CoV-2 spike peptides, taken after COVID-19 vaccination. The chain recombines TRBV6-5 with TRBJ2-5; TRBD2 aligns across 7 bases. Written as DNA, the CDR3 is TGTGCCAGCAGTTACGCTAGCGGAATACAAGAGACCCAGTACTTC. Translating gives CASSYASGIQETQYF.